Following are 18 T cell receptor beta chains from one sample sequenced in a study of cytomegalovirus exposure and HLA in healthy donors. The PCR had 60 Vbeta and 13 Jbeta primers. The assay was immunoSEQ multiplex PCR, and TCRdb's table has in-frame clones only and misses some. The sample includes approximately 170,000 clones, 81% of them seen just once. Sequences were obtained from PBMCs. The source of these receptors is a man over 45 in good health and CMV-seropositive.

This sequence joins TRBV2 and TRBJ1-5, with D possibly TRBD1 on 5 matching bases. The germline gives CDR1 SNHLY, CDR2 FYNNEI. V was cut by 10 bases and J by 2 bases, with 18 bases left in between. CDR3 length: 15 amino acids. CDR3 coding DNA: TGTGCCACCGGGGAGGCGGGGGTTGGCAATCAGCCCCAGCATTTT. This encodes CATGEAGVGNQPQHF.

This clone was counted a few times. CDR3 DNA sequence: TGTGCCAGCAGCTTGGACAGGGACATATACGAGCAGTACTTC. This codes for CASSLDRDIYEQYF. V and J are TRBV7-2 and TRBJ2-7; 8 bases fit TRBD1. Germline lookup yields CDR1 SGHTA and CDR2 FQGNSA. J lost 4 bases, V lost 3 bases, and 5 bases had no gene match. The CDR3 runs 14 residues.

This chain uses TRBV7-8 with TRBJ2-7; unclear D gene. V lost 5 bases to trimming and J lost 1 base, with 6 bases between them. CDR3 length: 12 residues. Germline V gene data show CDR1 as SGHVS and CDR2 as FQNEAQ. The CDR3 region is CASSPRSYEQYF. CDR3 nucleotides: TGTGCCAGCAGCCCGAGGTCCTACGAGCAGTACTTC.

V and J are TRBV5-4 and TRBJ2-1; D may be TRBD1 (8 bases). V lost 3 bases and J lost 8, with 15 bases in between. There are 14 residues in the CDR3. Germline loops: CDR1 SGHNT, CDR2 YYREEE (reference sequence). In DNA form, the CDR3 reads TGTGCCAGCAGCTCACAGGGGGGGAAATATGAGCAGTTCTTC. This encodes CASSSQGGKYEQFF. The full variable domain, rest sourced from reference TRBV5-4 and TRBJ2-1, is ETGVTQSPTHLIKTRGQQVTLRCSSQSGHNTVSWYQQALGQGPQFIFQYYREEENGRGNFPPRFSGLQFPNYSSELNVNALELDDSALYLCASSSQGGKYEQFFGPGTRLTVL.

J is TRBJ2-3 and V is TRBV5-1; possibly TRBD1 for D (6 bases). The V gene lost 3 bases and the J gene lost 0 bases, with 11 bases spanning the gap. CDR1 is SGHRS, CDR2 YFSETQ, per germline. CDR3 length: 15 amino acids. In DNA form, the CDR3 reads TGCGCCAGCAGCTCGGGGACAACTAGCACAGATACGCAGTATTTT. Amino acid sequence: CASSSGTTSTDTQYF.

J is TRBJ1-1 and V is TRBV28, with D unresolved. Trimming stripped 6 bases from V and 11 bases from J, with 13 bases between. Germline loops: CDR1 MDHEN, CDR2 SYDVKM. The CDR3 sequence is 11 residues long. The CDR3 coding sequence is TGTGCCAGCAGCCTCGGCGGGGATGCTTTCTTT. Translation gives CASSLGGDAFF.

The V call is TRBV5-1, the J call TRBJ2-7, with 8 bases identical to TRBD2. The CDR3 is 13 amino acids. Germline trimming cut 6 bases from V and 3 bases from J; bases unmatched to any gene: 5. The germline gives CDR1 SGHRS, CDR2 YFSETQ. The CDR3 DNA sequence: TGCGCCAGCATGGGTAGCGGGAACTACGAGCAGTACTTC. It specifies CASMGSGNYEQYF.

In this sample, this clone turned up a few times. The chain combines TRBV6-1 with TRBJ1-1, with D possibly matching TRBD1 (6 bases). This CDR3 is built from 15 residues. Germline assignment: CDR1 MNHNS and CDR2 SASEGT. The V end lost 6 bases, the J end lost 0 bases, and 14 bases lay between the germline ends. CDR3 DNA sequence: TGTGCCAGCAGATGGCGGACAGTCATGAACACTGAAGCTTTCTTT. Protein product: CASRWRTVMNTEAFF.

The DNA of the CDR3 is TGTGCCAGCAGATCTAGCGGGAGCTCCTACGAGCAGTACTTC. The encoded protein is CASRSSGSSYEQYF. The V and J genes are TRBV27 and TRBJ2-7; 10 bases agree with TRBD2. The CDR3 has 14 amino acids. The germline V gene encodes CDR1 MNHEY and CDR2 SMNVEV (reference sequence). The V and J ends lost 6 bases and 0 bases, in that order; junction bases with no gene match: 2.

The chain recombines TRBV2 with TRBJ2-2, with TRBD2 identical over 9 bases. This CDR3 is 15 amino acids long. CDR1 and CDR2 (germline): SNHLY, FYNNEI. Trimming at V came to 7 bases and at J to 3 bases, leaving 6 bases not matched to a gene. CDR3 sequence (DNA): TGTGCCAGCACGCCGGGACTAGCCTACACCGGGGAGCTGTTTTTT. Translated: CASTPGLAYTGELFF.

This clone showed up just once. The rearrangement uses TRBV5-5 and TRBJ2-1; D remains unclear. This CDR3 contains 15 residues. The V end was cut by 5 bases, the J end by 2 bases, with 14 bases between. Per germline, CDR1 SGHKS and CDR2 YYEKEE (reference sequence). CDR3 protein: CASRLTPSAYNEQFF. The CDR3 coding sequence is TGTGCCAGCAGGCTGACTCCCTCGGCCTACAATGAGCAGTTCTTC.

V gene TRBV20-1 combines with J gene TRBJ2-1; D not certain. V was trimmed by 6 bases and J by 10 bases, leaving 10 bases between them. Germline CDR1 DFQATT, CDR2 SNEGSKA (reference sequence). The CDR3 loop spans 10 amino acids. The CDR3 nucleotides read TGCAGTGCATACGCCGGGGAGCAGTTCTTC. Translation: CSAYAGEQFF.

The chain carries TRBV28 and TRBJ1-2; 12 positions match TRBD1. The CDR3 is 15 amino acids. J was trimmed by 9 bases and V by 4 bases; bases with no gene match: 9. Germline CDR1 reads MDHEN; CDR2 reads SYDVKM. The CDR3 DNA is TGTGCCAGCAGTTCCCCGGGACAGGGGGCGGGTCGCTACACCTTC. Amino acids: CASSSPGQGAGRYTF.

The CDR3 DNA reads TGTGCCAGCAGGATGATTCAGGGGAGGGCCTACAATGAGCAGTTCTTC. Translated: CASRMIQGRAYNEQFF. J is TRBJ2-1 and V is TRBV27; tentative D call: TRBD2 (7 bases). Trimming pared 6 bases from V and 2 bases from J, leaving 17 bases between. Germline V gene data show CDR1 as MNHEY and CDR2 as SMNVEV (reference sequence). CDR3 length: 16 residues.

The sample holds a few counts of this clone. V gene TRBV28 combines with J gene TRBJ1-5, with TRBD1 as a possible D gene (6 bases). The V end was cut by 3 bases, the J end by 4 bases, with 13 bases between. The CDR3 consists of 15 residues. Germline V gene lookup returns CDR1 MDHEN and CDR2 SYDVKM. DNA of the CDR3: TGTGCCAGCAGTTTCTCAGGGGCGGGTAATCAGCCCCAGCATTTT. Protein sequence: CASSFSGAGNQPQHF.

This clone turned up a few times. V and J are TRBV5-1 and TRBJ1-4, with a weak D call TRBD1 (6 bases). Germline V gives CDR1 SGHRS, CDR2 YFSETQ. The V end lost 3 bases, the J end lost 8 bases, and 11 bases lay between the germline ends. The CDR3 runs 13 residues. DNA of the CDR3: TGCGCCAGCAGCTCCCTACAGGGAGAAAAACTGTTTTTT. Translated, it gives CASSSLQGEKLFF. Looking up the rest from reference TRBV5-1 and TRBJ1-4 gives the full variable domain: KAGVTQTPRYLIKTRGQQVTLSCSPISGHRSVSWYQQTPGQGLQFLFEYFSETQRNKGNFPGRFSGRQFSNSRSEMNVSTLELGDSALYLCASSSLQGEKLFFGSGTQLSVL.

The rearrangement links TRBV7-9 to TRBJ2-7; 11 nucleotides align to TRBD1. The CDR3 is made up of 15 amino acids. Trimming removed 7 bases from V and 3 bases from J; junction bases left unmatched: 8. Germline CDR1 SEHNR, CDR2 FQNEAQ (reference sequence). The CDR3: CASKGPGQGDYEQYF. In DNA form, the CDR3 reads TGTGCCAGCAAAGGACCGGGACAGGGGGACTACGAGCAGTACTTC.

This clone was seen a handful of times. This chain uses TRBV7-2 with TRBJ1-1; TRBD1 agrees at 10 bases. CDR1 is SGHTA, CDR2 FQGNSA, per germline. Unmatched junction bases numbered 0, after V lost 1 base and J lost 1 base. This CDR3 comprises 15 residues. CDR3 DNA sequence: TGTGCCAGCAGCTTAGGACAGGGGGCGAACACTGAAGCTTTCTTT. It is translated as CASSLGQGANTEAFF.